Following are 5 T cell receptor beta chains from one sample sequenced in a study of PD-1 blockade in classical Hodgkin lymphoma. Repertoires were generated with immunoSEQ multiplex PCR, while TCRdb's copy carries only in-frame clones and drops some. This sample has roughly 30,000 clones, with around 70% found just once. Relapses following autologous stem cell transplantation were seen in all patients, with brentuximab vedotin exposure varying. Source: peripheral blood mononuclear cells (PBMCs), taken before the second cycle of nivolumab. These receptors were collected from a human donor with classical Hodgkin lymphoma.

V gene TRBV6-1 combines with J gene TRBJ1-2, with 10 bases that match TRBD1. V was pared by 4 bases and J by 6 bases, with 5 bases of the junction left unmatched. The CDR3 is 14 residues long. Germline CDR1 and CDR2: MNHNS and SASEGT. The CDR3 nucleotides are TGTGCCAGCAGTGCCCGGGGACAGGGGCATGGCTACACCTTC. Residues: CASSARGQGHGYTF.

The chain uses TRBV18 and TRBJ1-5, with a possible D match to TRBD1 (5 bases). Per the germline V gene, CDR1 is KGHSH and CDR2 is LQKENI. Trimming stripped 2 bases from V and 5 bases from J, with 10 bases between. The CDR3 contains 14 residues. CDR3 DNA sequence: TGTGCCAGCTCACCATCGGGACCCCATCAGCCCCAGCATTTT. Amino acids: CASSPSGPHQPQHF.

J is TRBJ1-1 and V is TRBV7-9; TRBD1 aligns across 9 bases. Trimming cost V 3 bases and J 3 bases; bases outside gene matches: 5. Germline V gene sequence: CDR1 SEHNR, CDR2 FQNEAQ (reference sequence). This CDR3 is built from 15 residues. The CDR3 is CASSLGQGRDTEAFF. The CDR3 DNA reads TGTGCCAGCAGCTTGGGACAGGGCAGGGACACTGAAGCTTTCTTT.

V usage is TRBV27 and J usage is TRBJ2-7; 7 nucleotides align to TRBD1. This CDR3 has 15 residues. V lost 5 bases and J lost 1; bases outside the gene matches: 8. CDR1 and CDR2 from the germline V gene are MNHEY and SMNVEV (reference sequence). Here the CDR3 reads CASSLGTAPSYEQYF. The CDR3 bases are TGTGCCAGCAGTCTAGGGACAGCCCCTTCCTACGAGCAGTACTTC.

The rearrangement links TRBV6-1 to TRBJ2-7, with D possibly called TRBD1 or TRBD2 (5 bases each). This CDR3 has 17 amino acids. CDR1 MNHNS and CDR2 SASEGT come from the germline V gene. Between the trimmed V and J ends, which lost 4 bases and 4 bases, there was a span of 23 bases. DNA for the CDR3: TGTGCCAGCAGTGCAACCGGGGCCCGGGGTATCTTTTACGAGCAGTACGTC. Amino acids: CASSATGARGIFYEQYV.